The 5 T cell receptor beta chains presented below share a single source sample, sequenced in a study of molecular identifiers for immune sequencing clone quantification. TCRdb re-called the PCR reads through MiXCR, storing one row per CDR3 protein. The sample yields around 460,000 distinct CDR3 sequences, roughly a fifth seen once. The source material was naive CD8+ T cells from blood, with Jurkat cell RNA spiked in. The subset here: FACS-sorted CD8+CD4-CCR7+CD45RA+ naive T cells. These receptor sequences come from a human donor in good health. Some libraries in this study had Jurkat cell RNA spiked in.

A word on this clonotype: With a much larger clone just one base away, this may be a read error. The chain is built from TRBV30 and TRBJ1-3, with D possibly being TRBD1 (5 bases). Germline CDR1 is GTSNPN and CDR2 is SVGIG (reference sequence). CDR3 length: 15 residues. CDR3 nucleotide sequence: TGTGCCTGGAGCTCGGGGCAGATCTCTGGAAACACCGTATATTTT. Translated, it gives CAWSSGQISGNTVYF.

In regard to this clonotype: This may be a read error, as it is one base from a much larger clone. The chain uses TRBV6-5 and TRBJ1-4; no firm D call. The CDR3 length is 17 residues. Looked up from germline, CDR1 is MNHEY and CDR2 is SVGAGI. The V and J ends lost 4 bases and 4 bases respectively, with 19 bases between them. DNA of the CDR3: TGTGCCAGCAGTTTCAGCATGGGGTCGGGCCTTAATGAAAAACTGTTTTTT. Residues: CASSFSMGSGLNEKLFF.

A word on this clonotype: Given a much more abundant clone one base away, this may be a read error. The chain has TRBV7-9 and TRBJ2-7; 7 nucleotides match TRBD2. The germline CDR1 and CDR2 sequences are SEHNR and FQNEAQ (reference sequence). This CDR3 has 12 residues. The CDR3 sequence is CVSSGASHEQYF. In nucleotides, the CDR3 is TGTGTCAGCAGCGGGGCCAGCCACGAGCAGTACTTC.

This clonotype was detected a few times. The V and J genes are TRBV27 and TRBJ1-5, with D maybe TRBD1 (5 bases). This CDR3 region has 14 residues. V lost 5 bases, J lost 7 bases, and 15 bases lay in between. CDR1 is MNHEY and CDR2 is SMNVEV in the germline V gene (reference sequence). The DNA for the CDR3 is TGTGCCAGCAGTAACCGGGGCTGGAACCAGCCCCAGCATTTT. It yields the protein CASSNRGWNQPQHF.

This clonotype was counted ten times or more. This chain connects TRBV2 to TRBJ2-4; perhaps TRBD1 as D (6 bases). V lost 3 bases and J lost 3, with 12 bases in between. The CDR3 length is 15 residues. From germline, CDR1 is SNHLY and CDR2 FYNNEI. Written as DNA, the CDR3 is TGTGCCAGCAGTGAGAGTCGGACAGACAAAAACATTCAGTACTTC. This codes for CASSESRTDKNIQYF.